Given below is one T cell receptor (beta chain) in context. Antigen: not known. This record belongs to a study of shared clonotypes between healthy human individuals. Study-level findings and limits: Donor scarcity curtailed the genetic and exposure-history diversity represented herein.

In the sorted-subset replicate PCRs, 150 to 200 ng DNA, 25,000 to 35,000 T cell genomes, was used. The authors' processing: Because ImmunoSEQ provided only junction sequences with no quality scores, the filtering differed. Sequenced by immunoSEQ multiplex PCR; TCRdb stores in-frame clones only, minus some. The V and J calls and clone size come from that table; D and trimming were worked out from the DNA. The repertoire holds roughly 890,000 clones, with 85% to 95% as singletons. Naive CD8 cells, CD45RO-negative and positively selected for CCR7, excluded terminally differentiated effector memory CD45RA+ cells. The donors were adults (healthy and HIV-negative) with no recent acute infections or vaccinations. The V gene's germline CDR1 is MNHEY and CDR2 SMNVEV (reference sequence). The CDR3 consists of 14 residues. V gave up 2 bases and J gave up 2 bases, with 9 bases separating them.

The chain couples TRBV27 to TRBJ1-1; possible D gene TRBD1, 6 bases. The sequence was collected from a man aged 30 to 39 in good health. Sequenced input: naive CD8+ T cells sorted from blood. CDR3 DNA sequence: TGTGCCAGCAGTTTAGTGGACAGTAACACTGAAGCTTTCTTT. It translates to CASSLVDSNTEAFF.